This T cell receptor (beta chain) derives from a study of cytomegalovirus exposure and HLA in healthy donors (dated by TCRdb to about 2017). Context from the whole study: A later analysis indicated that the roughly 120 validation repertoires were generated on the platform also employed for the 670 or so repertoires of the first cohort. Along with the roughly 670-subject first cohort, a separate validation cohort of some 130 different subjects was used. To predict cytomegalovirus infection status, the study combined high-throughput TCR immunosequencing, statistical association of individual TCRs with disease status, and machine learning. The study aimed to test whether cataloging public T cell receptors could reveal signatures of past pathogen exposure. Overall results and qualifications from the work: The authors suggested that the approach could potentially be generalized to other disease states and immunological phenotypes. A later analysis had no HLA typing for the validation cohort, so co-occurrence there was scored across all 130 or so repertoires. The study listed 150 to 200 TCR beta chains as associated with cytomegalovirus. The classifier was reported to diagnose cytomegalovirus status with high specificity and sensitivity in both the original cohort and the validation cohort. Three of the identified cytomegalovirus-associated TCR beta chains were confirmed in vitro to be specific for cytomegalovirus antigens. Most TCR sequences were seen in very few donors, while some public TCRs were found in many individuals. Of the cluster scores, approximately 95% were above 0 in a later analysis, which found that TCRs clustered in the first cohort also tended to co-occur in the 130 or so validation repertoires.

Points on this clone: Its antigen target is currently unknown. Base qualities are missing; no much larger clone stands one base away.

For CDR1 and CDR2, the germline V gene lists MNHNS and SASEGT. Trimming removed 0 bases from V and 3 bases from J, leaving 11 bases between the germline ends. From the cysteine through the phenylalanine, the CDR3 covers 16 amino acids. Only the CDR3 part of the read is kept: 48 bases, read in frame from the first base. Donors formed part of the validation cohort, which comprised about 120 subjects and was distinct from the first cohort of 666 subjects. Libraries were prepared through the immunoSEQ multiplex PCR assay. As for the authors' bioinformatics: To diagnose cytomegalovirus status from the catalog of TCR beta chain sequences, a statistical classification framework was built. Imported from immuneACCESS, the table was reduced by TCRdb to in-frame sequences with V and J called. These copies leave out some clones; in studies compared against another copy, an unresolved V gene accounts for under half, and the cause of the remainder is not known. That table supplies the V and J calls and clone size; D and trimming were determined from the DNA. This sample is represented by 250,000 to 350,000 clones; roughly 87% of them were singletons. The biggest ten clones account for over 1% of the sample.

This sequence was found in a woman in her thirties in good health and CMV-seropositive. The chain was built from TRBV6-1 and TRBJ2-2; the D gene assignment is ambiguous. Specimen: PBMCs. The encoded CDR3 is CASSEALGYHTGELFF. The sequence in DNA is TGTGCCAGCAGTGAAGCGTTGGGGTACCACACCGGGGAGCTGTTTTTT.